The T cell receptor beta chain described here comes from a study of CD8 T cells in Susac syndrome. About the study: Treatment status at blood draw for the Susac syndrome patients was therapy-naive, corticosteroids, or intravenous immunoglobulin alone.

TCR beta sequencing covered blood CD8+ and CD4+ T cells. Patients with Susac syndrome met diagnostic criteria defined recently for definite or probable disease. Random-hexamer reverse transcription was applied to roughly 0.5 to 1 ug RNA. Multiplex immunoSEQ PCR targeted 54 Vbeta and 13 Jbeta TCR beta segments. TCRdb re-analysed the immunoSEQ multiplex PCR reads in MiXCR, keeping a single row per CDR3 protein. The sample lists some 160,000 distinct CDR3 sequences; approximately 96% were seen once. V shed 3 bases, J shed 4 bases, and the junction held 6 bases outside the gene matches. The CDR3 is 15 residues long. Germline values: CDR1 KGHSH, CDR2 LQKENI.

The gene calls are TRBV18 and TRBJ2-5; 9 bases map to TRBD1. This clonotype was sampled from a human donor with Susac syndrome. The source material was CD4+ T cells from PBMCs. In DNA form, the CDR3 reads TGTGCCAGCTCACCGGGGACAGGGAGTAGAGAGACCCAGTACTTC. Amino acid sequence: CASSPGTGSRETQYF.